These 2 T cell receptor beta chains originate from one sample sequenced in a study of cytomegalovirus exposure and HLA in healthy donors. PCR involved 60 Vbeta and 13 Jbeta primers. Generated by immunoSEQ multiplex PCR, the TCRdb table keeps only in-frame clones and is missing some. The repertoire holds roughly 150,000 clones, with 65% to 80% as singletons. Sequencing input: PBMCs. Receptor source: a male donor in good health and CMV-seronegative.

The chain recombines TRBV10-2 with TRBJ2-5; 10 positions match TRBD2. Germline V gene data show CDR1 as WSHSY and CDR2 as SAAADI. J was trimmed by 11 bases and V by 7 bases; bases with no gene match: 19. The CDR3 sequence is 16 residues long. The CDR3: CASTPRGGAGGSEQYF. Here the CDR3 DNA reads TGCGCCAGCACCCCCAGAGGAGGAGCGGGAGGGTCTGAGCAGTACTTC.

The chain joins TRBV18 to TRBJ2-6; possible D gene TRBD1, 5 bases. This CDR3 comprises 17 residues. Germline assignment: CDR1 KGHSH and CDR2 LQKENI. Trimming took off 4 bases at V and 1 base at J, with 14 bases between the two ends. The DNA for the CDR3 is TGTGCCAGCTCACGACGACTTTCAGGGTCTGGGGCCAACGTCCTGACTTTC. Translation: CASSRRLSGSGANVLTF.